This TCR beta chain stems from a study of blood T cell repertoires in COVID-19. Whole-study context: Italy, Spain and the United States were the sources of the convalescent and acute COVID-19 samples. From T cells, B-cell-depleted T cells, or PBMCs came the material, which was cDNA or gDNA.

Under the authors' procedure: For nucleated cells, counts were estimated from reference gene primer amplification. Sequencing used immunoSEQ multiplex PCR; TCRdb keeps in-frame clones, though not all of them. The DNA gave D and trimming, while V, J and clone size come from that table. The data show 120,000 or so clones, with just over 85% seen just once and about 4.5% held by the top ten. CDR1 GTSNPN and CDR2 SVGIG come from the germline V gene (reference sequence). This CDR3 is 19 amino acids long. V shed 2 bases, J shed 6 bases, and the junction held 17 bases outside the gene matches. The TCR was taken from a man aged 40-49 years with acute or convalescent COVID-19. This rearrangement joins TRBV30 to TRBJ2-1; 12 bases fit TRBD1. The specimen was peripheral blood. The CDR3 DNA reads as TGTGCCTGGAGTCGGGACAGGGGGCCATCGCGGACGGGATTCAATGAGCAGTTCTTC. Residues: CAWSRDRGPSRTGFNEQFF.